These T cell receptor beta chains were read from a single sample in a study of shared clonotypes between healthy human individuals. The table came from immunoSEQ multiplex PCR; TCRdb's copy has only in-frame clones and leaves some out. Of millions of clones detected, approximately 93% appear once; the ten largest clones hold 0.39%. Sequenced sample: naive CD4+ T cells from PBMCs. These receptors all stem from a man aged 18-30 years in good health. Some clones in this sample may be carry-over from other donors' samples. The CDR3 runs from the conserved cysteine through the conserved F or W. A D gene is named only where the DNA matches it firmly. Clone size, where shown, is once, few, many, or a class for clones that have expanded.

D: TRBD2; size: NA; J: TRBJ2-4; V: TRBV28; DNA: TGTGCCAGCAGTTCACCGACTAGCGGGAGGCCCATAGGGATTCAGTACTTC; CDR3: CASSSPTSGRPIGIQYF
D: NA; size: NA; J: TRBJ2-7; V: TRBV6-4; DNA: TGTGCCAGCAGTGACGAGATCTACGAGCAGTACTTC; CDR3: CASSDEIYEQYF
D: TRBD1; size: NA; J: TRBJ2-7; V: TRBV5-1; DNA: TGCGCCAGCGCGGGACAGGGTTCGTACGAGCAGTACTTC; CDR3: CASAGQGSYEQYF
D: NA; size: NA; J: TRBJ2-7; V: TRBV28; DNA: TGTGCCAGCAGTGAGGGGGGGACGGCTTCCTACGAGCAGTACTTC; CDR3: CASSEGGTASYEQYF
D: TRBD2; size: NA; J: TRBJ2-3; V: TRBV7-9; DNA: TGTGCCAGCAGCTTAGGCCGCCTGAGCGGGATCACAGATACGCAGTATTTT; CDR3: CASSLGRLSGITDTQYF
D: NA; size: NA; J: TRBJ1-5; V: TRBV6-5; DNA: TGTGCCAGCAGGGCGAGGGGAAATCAGCCCCAGCATTTT; CDR3: CASRARGNQPQHF
D: NA; size: NA; J: TRBJ1-1; V: TRBV7-8; DNA: TGTGCCAGCAGTCAGAATTTGGGTCGGAACACTGAAGCTTTCTTT; CDR3: CASSQNLGRNTEAFF
D: NA; size: NA; J: TRBJ1-1; V: TRBV6-1; DNA: TGTGCCAGCAGTGAAGCGCCCGGCGGGCGAGCTTTCTTT; CDR3: CASSEAPGGRAFF
D: NA; size: NA; J: TRBJ2-3; V: TRBV2; DNA: TGTGCCAGCAGTGATTCCACACTAACAGATACGCAGTATTTT; CDR3: CASSDSTLTDTQYF
D: NA; size: NA; J: TRBJ2-3; V: TRBV11-2; DNA: TGTGCCAGCACCCGCGTTCCGGGAGATACGCAGTATTTT; CDR3: CASTRVPGDTQYF
D: TRBD1; size: NA; J: TRBJ2-7; V: TRBV19; DNA: TGTGCCAGTACTTTCGGACAGGGGAGGTCCTACGAGCAGTACTTC; CDR3: CASTFGQGRSYEQYF
D: TRBD1; size: NA; J: TRBJ2-3; V: TRBV7-3; DNA: TGTGCCAGCAGCCTTGGGACAGCCTCTAGCACAGATACGCAGTATTTT; CDR3: CASSLGTASSTDTQYF
D: NA; size: NA; J: TRBJ2-7; V: TRBV7-2; DNA: TGTGCCAGCAGCTTCGGGCAGGGGTACGAGCAGTACTTC; CDR3: CASSFGQGYEQYF
D: NA; size: NA; J: TRBJ1-3; V: TRBV9; DNA: TGTGCCAGCAGCCCCCAGTCGGGGAGAGGAAACACCATATATTTT; CDR3: CASSPQSGRGNTIYF
D: TRBD2; size: NA; J: TRBJ2-3; V: TRBV5-1; DNA: TGCGCCAGCAGCAAGGGGGGACTAGCGGGAGGAGGCACAGATACGCAGTATTTT; CDR3: CASSKGGLAGGGTDTQYF
D: NA; size: NA; J: TRBJ2-1; V: TRBV6-5; DNA: TGTGCCAGCAGTGCATACAATGAGCAGTTCTTC; CDR3: CASSAYNEQFF
D: NA; size: NA; J: TRBJ2-7; V: TRBV7-6; DNA: TGTGCCAGCAGCCCACCCGGTACGGCCAGGGGAGGCACCTACGAGCAGTACTTC; CDR3: CASSPPGTARGGTYEQYF
D: NA; size: NA; J: TRBJ2-3; V: TRBV2; DNA: TGTGCCAGCAGTGTTCGGGGACGGAACCCTACAGATACGCAGTATTTT; CDR3: CASSVRGRNPTDTQYF
D: NA; size: NA; J: TRBJ1-4; V: TRBV27; DNA: TGTGCCAGCAGGATGACTTGGGGGGAGGCAACTAATGGGGAACTGTTTTTT; CDR3: CASRMTWGEATNGELFF
D: TRBD2; size: NA; J: TRBJ2-5; V: TRBV4-2; DNA: TGTGCCAGCAGCCAAGAACTAGCGGGAGAGACCCAGTACTTC; CDR3: CASSQELAGETQYF
D: TRBD1; size: NA; J: TRBJ2-2; V: TRBV4-1; DNA: TGCGCCAGCAGCCGTAGCCTCCCGGGACAGGGGGCCGTCGGGGAGCTGTTTTTT; CDR3: CASSRSLPGQGAVGELFF
D: NA; size: once; J: TRBJ1-5; V: TRBV18; DNA: TGTGCCAGCTCACCAGGGAACCCCCTAAGCAATCAGCCCCAGCATTTT; CDR3: CASSPGNPLSNQPQHF
D: NA; size: NA; J: TRBJ2-5; V: TRBV7-9; DNA: TGTGCCAGCAGCTCCCAAGGAGAGACCCAGTACTTC; CDR3: CASSSQGETQYF
D: NA; size: NA; J: TRBJ1-1; V: TRBV29-1; DNA: TGCAGCGCGTTGAGGGCGAACACTGAAGCTTTCTTT; CDR3: CSALRANTEAFF
D: NA; size: NA; J: TRBJ2-1; V: TRBV9; DNA: TGTGCCAGCAGCGAAGTGGGGGGCTATAGCTCCTACAATGAGCAGTTCTTC; CDR3: CASSEVGGYSSYNEQFF
D: TRBD1; size: NA; J: TRBJ2-7; V: TRBV14; DNA: TGTGCCAGCAGTAGAACAGGGGGTTCCTACGAGCAGTACTTC; CDR3: CASSRTGGSYEQYF
D: TRBD1; size: NA; J: TRBJ2-1; V: TRBV7-8; DNA: TGTGCCAGCAGCTTATTGACAGGGAGCAATGAGCAGTTCTTC; CDR3: CASSLLTGSNEQFF
D: NA; size: NA; J: TRBJ1-2; V: TRBV18; DNA: TGTGCCAGCTCACCTGAGGGAGATGGGGGCTACACCTTC; CDR3: CASSPEGDGGYTF
D: TRBD2; size: NA; J: TRBJ2-1; V: TRBV7-3; DNA: TGTGCCAGCAGCTTGGGACTAGCGGGAAATGAGCAGTTCTTC; CDR3: CASSLGLAGNEQFF
D: TRBD1; size: NA; J: TRBJ2-7; V: TRBV18; DNA: TGTGCCAGCTCACCGGGACAGGCCCCCTACGAGCAGTACTTC; CDR3: CASSPGQAPYEQYF
D: NA; size: NA; J: TRBJ1-1; V: TRBV7-7; DNA: TGTGCCAGCAGCTTAGCTATGAACACTGAAGCTTTCTTT; CDR3: CASSLAMNTEAFF
D: TRBD2; size: once; J: TRBJ2-1; V: TRBV5-4; DNA: TGTGCCAGCAGCTTGGAGGCGGGAGGGCCCCTTGGAGAGCAGTTCTTC; CDR3: CASSLEAGGPLGEQFF
D: TRBD1; size: NA; J: TRBJ2-7; V: TRBV9; DNA: TGTGCCAGCAGCGTAGGAGGGACAGTAAGCCACGAGCAGTACTTC; CDR3: CASSVGGTVSHEQYF
D: NA; size: once; J: TRBJ2-1; V: TRBV5-1; DNA: TGCGCCAGCAGCTTGGTCCCTCCGGACAATGAGCAGTTCTTC; CDR3: CASSLVPPDNEQFF
D: NA; size: NA; J: TRBJ1-4; V: TRBV5-8; DNA: TGTGCCAGCAGCTCCCAGGCTCTTGAAAAACTGTTTTTT; CDR3: CASSSQALEKLFF
D: NA; size: NA; J: TRBJ2-5; V: TRBV5-1; DNA: TGCGCCAGCAGCTCGCGGCAGCCAGAGACCCAGTACTTC; CDR3: CASSSRQPETQYF
D: NA; size: once; J: TRBJ2-3; V: TRBV7-9; DNA: TGTGCCAGCAGCGCCATTGGGGACAGCACAGATACGCAGTATTTT; CDR3: CASSAIGDSTDTQYF
D: TRBD2; size: NA; J: TRBJ2-7; V: TRBV7-3; DNA: TGTGCCAGCAGCCGGAGCGGGAGAGTCCCTTACGAGCAGTACTTC; CDR3: CASSRSGRVPYEQYF
D: TRBD2; size: NA; J: TRBJ2-1; V: TRBV5-1; DNA: TGCGCCAGCAGCTTGGTAGCGGGAGGGTACAATGAGCAGTTCTTC; CDR3: CASSLVAGGYNEQFF
D: NA; size: NA; J: TRBJ1-2; V: TRBV29-1; DNA: TGCAGCGTTGACCGCACGGCGGGCAACGATGGCTACACCTTC; CDR3: CSVDRTAGNDGYTF